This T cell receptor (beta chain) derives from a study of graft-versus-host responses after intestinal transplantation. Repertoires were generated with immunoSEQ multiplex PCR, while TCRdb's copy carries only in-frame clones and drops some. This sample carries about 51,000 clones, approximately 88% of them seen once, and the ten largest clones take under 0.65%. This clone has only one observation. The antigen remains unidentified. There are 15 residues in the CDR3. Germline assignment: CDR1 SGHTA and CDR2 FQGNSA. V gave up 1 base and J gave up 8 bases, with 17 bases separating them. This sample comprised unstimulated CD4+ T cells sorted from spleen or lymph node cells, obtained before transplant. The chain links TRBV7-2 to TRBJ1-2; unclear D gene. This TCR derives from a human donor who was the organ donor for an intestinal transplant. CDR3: CASSLESVGERGYTF. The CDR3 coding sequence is TGTGCCAGCAGCTTAGAATCGGTCGGGGAGAGGGGCTACACCTTC.